This T cell receptor beta chain stems from a study of CD8 T cells in Susac syndrome. Study summary: Within the sequenced Susac syndrome patient group, five or six exhibited active disease and about eight were in remission. When blood was drawn, patients with Susac syndrome were on intravenous immunoglobulin alone, on corticosteroids, or therapy-naive.

RNA, at about 0.45 to 1 ug, was reverse transcribed with random hexamers. TCRdb used MiXCR to reprocess the immunoSEQ multiplex PCR reads, holding one entry per CDR3 protein. The sample consists of more than 200,000 distinct CDR3 sequences, approximately 94% of them appearing once. Sequencing of TCR beta, carried out with a high-throughput approach, was applied to CD8+ and CD4+ T cells from the blood. The sequenced sample consisted of CD4+ T cells from PBMCs. This clonotype originated in a human donor with Susac syndrome.

CDR3 loop: CSASEQGEDQPQHF. The CDR3 bases are TGCAGTGCCTCTGAGCAGGGGGAGGATCAGCCCCAGCATTTT. V and J are TRBV20-1 and TRBJ1-5, with TRBD1 matching 7 bases. The germline gives CDR1 DFQATT, CDR2 SNEGSKA (reference sequence). This CDR3 spans 14 amino acids. The V and J ends lost 6 bases and 5 bases, in that order; junction bases with no gene match: 10.